These 10 T cell receptor beta chains were sequenced from one sample in a study of cytomegalovirus exposure and HLA in healthy donors. A multiplex PCR was run with 60 Vbeta primers and 13 Jbeta primers. Clones were read by immunoSEQ multiplex PCR, and TCRdb kept only the in-frame ones, dropping some. The sample includes about 55,000 clones. Material: PBMCs. Receptors originate from a man aged 45-60 years in good health and CMV-seropositive.

The chain is built from TRBV27 and TRBJ1-1; possibly TRBD1 for D (5 bases). V was cut by 2 bases and J by 4 bases, with 11 bases left in between. CDR3 length equals 14 residues. The germline CDR1 and CDR2 sequences are MNHEY and SMNVEV (reference sequence). CDR3 sequence (DNA): TGTGCCAGCAGTTTAGGCAGGGTAGGCACTGAAGCTTTCTTT. Its protein product is CASSLGRVGTEAFF.

The gene calls are TRBV4-2 and TRBJ2-3; no clear D gene. From germline, CDR1 is LGHNA and CDR2 YNFKEQ. V lost 0 bases and J lost 1, with 11 bases in between. The CDR3 covers 16 residues. The CDR3, as DNA: TGTGCCAGCAGCCAAGATCCCGGGTGGCGCACAGATACGCAGTATTTT. It codes for CASSQDPGWRTDTQYF.

The CDR3 region has the DNA TGTGCCAGTAGTCCCCCGGGACAAAGGACTGAAGCTTTCTTT. This gives the protein CASSPPGQRTEAFF. This rearrangement joins TRBV19 to TRBJ1-1, with D perhaps matching TRBD1 (6 bases). CDR3 size: 14 residues. Looked up from germline, CDR1 is LNHDA and CDR2 is SQIVND (reference sequence). With 5 bases removed from V and 5 bases from J, the gap between germline ends came to 15 bases.

The rearrangement links TRBV4-2 to TRBJ2-7, with D possibly being TRBD2 (6 bases). Deletions cut 0 bases from V and 4 bases from J, with 13 bases between. Germline V CDR1 and CDR2: LGHNA, YNFKEQ. The CDR3 contains 15 residues. The CDR3 is CASSQEYIGGYEQYF. CDR3 bases: TGTGCCAGCAGCCAAGAATACATTGGGGGGTACGAGCAGTACTTC.

The chain links TRBV4-3 to TRBJ1-2; D might be TRBD1 (6 bases). The CDR3 consists of 15 residues. V was shortened by 0 bases and J by 5 bases, with 13 bases between the two germline ends. Looked up from germline, CDR1 is LGHNA and CDR2 is YSLEER. CDR3 DNA: TGCGCCAGCAGCCAAGATCTGAACAGGGAGTATGGCTACACCTTC. Translated: CASSQDLNREYGYTF.

The chain uses TRBV7-3 and TRBJ2-1, with TRBD2 identical over 9 bases. The CDR3 totals 16 residues. The germline CDR1 and CDR2 sequences are SGHTA and FQGTGA. The trim removed 2 bases at V and 6 bases at J, leaving 8 bases unmatched. CDR3 amino acids: CASSLGGLAGINEQFF. For the CDR3, the DNA is TGTGCCAGCAGCTTAGGAGGCCTAGCGGGGATCAATGAGCAGTTCTTC.

This rearrangement joins TRBV29-1 to TRBJ2-7, with TRBD1 matching over 8 bases. This CDR3 has 13 amino acids. Germline-derived CDR1 and CDR2 are SQVTM and ANQGSEA. With V trimmed by 5 bases and J by 3 bases, 6 bases remained unmatched. For the CDR3, the DNA is TGCAGCGTTAAAACGGGACAGGACTACGAGCAGTACTTC. Protein product: CSVKTGQDYEQYF.

This chain uses TRBV5-1 with TRBJ1-1; 8 bases line up with TRBD1. V trimming: 0 bases; J trimming: 2 bases; junction bases outside the gene matches: 6. The CDR3 spans 16 residues. The germline gives CDR1 SGHRS, CDR2 YFSETQ. CDR3 sequence reads: CASSLGSGTGNTEAFF. The CDR3 DNA follows: TGCGCCAGCAGCTTGGGCTCCGGGACAGGAAACACTGAAGCTTTCTTT.

The chain combines TRBV6-1 with TRBJ1-1; possible D gene TRBD1, 6 bases. Looked up from germline, CDR1 is MNHNS and CDR2 is SASEGT. The CDR3 length is 13 residues. Deletions cut 8 bases from V and 7 bases from J, with 17 bases between. The CDR3 spells CASGETGDYEAFF. The CDR3 DNA sequence: TGTGCCAGCGGGGAGACAGGTGATTATGAAGCTTTCTTT.

The chain uses TRBV9 and TRBJ1-5; D ambiguous. V was clipped by 4 bases and J by 4 bases, with 15 bases between them. In germline, CDR1 is SGDLS, CDR2 YYNGEE. CDR3 length equals 15 residues. Here the CDR3 DNA reads TGTGCCAGCAGCAGGACGGGGTCACGGAATCAGCCCCAGCATTTT. Amino acids: CASSRTGSRNQPQHF.